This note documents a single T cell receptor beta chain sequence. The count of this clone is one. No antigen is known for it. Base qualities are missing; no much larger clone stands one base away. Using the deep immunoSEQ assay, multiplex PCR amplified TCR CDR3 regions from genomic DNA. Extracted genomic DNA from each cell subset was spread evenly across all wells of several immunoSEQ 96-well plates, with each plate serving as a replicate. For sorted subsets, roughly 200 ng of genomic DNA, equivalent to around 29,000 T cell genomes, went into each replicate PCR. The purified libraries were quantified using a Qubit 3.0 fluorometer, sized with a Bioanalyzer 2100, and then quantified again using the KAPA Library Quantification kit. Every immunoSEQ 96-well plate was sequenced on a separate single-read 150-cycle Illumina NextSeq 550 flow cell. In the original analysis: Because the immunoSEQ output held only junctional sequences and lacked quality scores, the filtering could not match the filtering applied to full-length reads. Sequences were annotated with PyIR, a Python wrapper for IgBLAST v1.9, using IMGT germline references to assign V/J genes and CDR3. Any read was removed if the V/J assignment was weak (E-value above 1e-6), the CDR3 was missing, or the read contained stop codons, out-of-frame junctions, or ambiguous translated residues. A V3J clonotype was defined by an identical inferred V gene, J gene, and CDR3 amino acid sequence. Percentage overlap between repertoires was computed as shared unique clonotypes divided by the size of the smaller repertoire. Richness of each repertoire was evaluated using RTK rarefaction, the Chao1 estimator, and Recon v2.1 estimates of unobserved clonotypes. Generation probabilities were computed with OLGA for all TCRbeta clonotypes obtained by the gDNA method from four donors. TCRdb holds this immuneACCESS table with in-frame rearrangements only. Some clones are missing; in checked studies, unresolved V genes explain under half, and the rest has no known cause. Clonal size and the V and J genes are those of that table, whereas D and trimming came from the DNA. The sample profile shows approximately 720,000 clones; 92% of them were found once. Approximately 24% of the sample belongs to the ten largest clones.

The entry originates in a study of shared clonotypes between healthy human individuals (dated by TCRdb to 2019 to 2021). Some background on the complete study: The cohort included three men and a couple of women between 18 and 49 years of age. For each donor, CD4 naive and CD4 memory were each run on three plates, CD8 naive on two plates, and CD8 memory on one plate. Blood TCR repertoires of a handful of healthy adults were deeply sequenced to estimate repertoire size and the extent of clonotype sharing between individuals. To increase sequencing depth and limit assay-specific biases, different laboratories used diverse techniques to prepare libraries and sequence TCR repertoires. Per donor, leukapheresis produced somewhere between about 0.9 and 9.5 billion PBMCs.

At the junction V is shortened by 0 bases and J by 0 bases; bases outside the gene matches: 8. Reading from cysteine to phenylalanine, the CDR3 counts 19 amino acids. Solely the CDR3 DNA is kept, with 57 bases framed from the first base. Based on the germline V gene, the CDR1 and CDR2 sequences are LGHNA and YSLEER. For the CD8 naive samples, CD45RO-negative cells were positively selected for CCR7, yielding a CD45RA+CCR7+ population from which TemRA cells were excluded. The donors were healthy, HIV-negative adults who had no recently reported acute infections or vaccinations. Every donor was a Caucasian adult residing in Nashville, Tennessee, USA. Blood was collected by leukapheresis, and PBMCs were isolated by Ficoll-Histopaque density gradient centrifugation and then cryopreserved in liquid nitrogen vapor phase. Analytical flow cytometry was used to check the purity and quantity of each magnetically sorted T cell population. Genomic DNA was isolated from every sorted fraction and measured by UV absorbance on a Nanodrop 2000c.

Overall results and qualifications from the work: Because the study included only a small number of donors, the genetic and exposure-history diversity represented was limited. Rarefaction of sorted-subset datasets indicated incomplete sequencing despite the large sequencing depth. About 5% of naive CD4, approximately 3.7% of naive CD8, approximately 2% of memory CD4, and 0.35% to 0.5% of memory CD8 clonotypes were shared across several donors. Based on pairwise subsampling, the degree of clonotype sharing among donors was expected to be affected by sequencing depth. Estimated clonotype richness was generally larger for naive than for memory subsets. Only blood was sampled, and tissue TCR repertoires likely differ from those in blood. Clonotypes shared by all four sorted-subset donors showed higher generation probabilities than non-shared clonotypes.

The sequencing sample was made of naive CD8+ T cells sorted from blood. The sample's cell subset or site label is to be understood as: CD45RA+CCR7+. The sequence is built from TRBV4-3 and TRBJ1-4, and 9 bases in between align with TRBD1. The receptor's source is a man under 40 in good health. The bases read TGCGCCAGCAGCCAAGATTTTGGGGACAGGGTCGCAACTAATGAAAAACTGTTTTTT. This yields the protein CASSQDFGDRVATNEKLFF.